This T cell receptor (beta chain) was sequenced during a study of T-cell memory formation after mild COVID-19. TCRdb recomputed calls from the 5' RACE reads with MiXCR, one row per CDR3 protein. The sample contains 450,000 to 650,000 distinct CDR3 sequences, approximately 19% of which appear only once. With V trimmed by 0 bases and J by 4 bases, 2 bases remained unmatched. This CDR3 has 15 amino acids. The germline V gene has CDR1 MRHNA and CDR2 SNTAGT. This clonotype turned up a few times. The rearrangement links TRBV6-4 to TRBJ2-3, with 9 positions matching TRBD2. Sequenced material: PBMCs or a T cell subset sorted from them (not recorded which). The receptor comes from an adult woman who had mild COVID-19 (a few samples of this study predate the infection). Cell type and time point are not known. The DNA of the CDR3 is TGTGCCAGCAGTGACTCAGGCGGGGGGGCAGATACGCAGTATTTT. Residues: CASSDSGGGADTQYF.